This TCR beta chain was observed in a study of human T cells and chemical hapten exposure. Background on the study: Alopecia areata, totalis or universalis affected patients, mainly female. Small pooled library volume differences chiefly drove per-sample TCR yield variation. Study-level findings and limits: Relative to controls, expanded TCRs formed significantly more large CDR3 similarity clusters. TCRs at a frequency above 1 in 1000 stayed unchanged with DPC sensitization.

The CDR3 is 14 residues long. Germline CDR1 reads SQVTM; CDR2 reads ANQGSEA. The V end was cut by 4 bases, the J end by 1 base, with 13 bases between. About this clonotype: The antigen is undetermined.

Time point reported: patch test 3, about 24 weeks after DPC sensitization. Treatment meaning: therapeutic diphenylcyclopropenone sensitization with weekly scalp DPC. TCRdb fed the RACE reads into MiXCR, producing one record per CDR3 protein. Of around 200,000 distinct CDR3 sequences listed, approximately 26% are singletons. The starting material was whole blood, obtained in connection with sensitization to the hapten diphenylcyclopropenone (DPC). The chain uses TRBV29-1 and TRBJ2-5; no clear D gene. This TCR derives from a woman between 35 and 50 years old with alopecia areata. Some clones in this sample may be carry-over from other donors' samples. The CDR3 coding sequence is TGCAGCGTTGTTAGTGGCCTTTTCCAAGAGACCCAGTACTTC. Translating gives CSVVSGLFQETQYF. Variable domain in full (rest from reference TRBV29-1 and TRBJ2-5): SAVISQKPSRDICQRGTSLTIQCQVDSQVTMMFWYRQQPGQSLTLIATANQGSEATYESGFVIDKFPISRPNLTFSTLTVSNMSPEDSSIYLCSVVSGLFQETQYFGPGTRLLVL.